The rows below give T cell receptor beta chains drawn from one sample of a study of blood T cell repertoires in COVID-19. Data came from immunoSEQ multiplex PCR; TCRdb stores just in-frame clones and leaves some out. The data show approximately 260,000 clones, approximately 88% seen once. Sequencing was carried out using PBMCs or T cells enriched from blood (not recorded which). The receptors were gathered from a middle-aged woman with acute COVID-19. Both conserved end residues are trimmed from each CDR3.

V	J	CDR3
TRBV10-2	TRBJ1-2	ASEPPGGGGYT
TRBV28	TRBJ1-1	ASSLIHAGPTEAF
TRBV14	TRBJ1-2	ASSLRRGGGRLYGYT
TRBV2	TRBJ1-5	ASSVGGQPQH
TRBV19	TRBJ2-1	ASSVTSANNEQF
TRBV7-2	TRBJ2-7	ASSQRIRQY
TRBV9	TRBJ2-1	ASSVSLNNEQF
TRBV19	TRBJ1-5	ASSTIGTGNSQPQH
TRBV7-2	TRBJ2-5	ASSFSAGEETQY
TRBV24-1	TRBJ1-2	ATSEGQANYGYT
TRBV6-4	TRBJ1-2	ASSDSGGDGYT
TRBV28	TRBJ2-2	ASCRHHSSGELF
TRBV7-2	TRBJ1-5	ASSLNQGENQPQH
TRBV7-7	TRBJ1-4	ASSTRVVEKLF
TRBV24-1	TRBJ1-2	ATSARDRGEGYT
TRBV19	TRBJ2-1	ASSISDSSYNEQF
TRBV7-6	TRBJ2-1	ASSYLAGVVSHEQF
TRBV3-1/TRBV3-2	TRBJ2-1	ASSPQGASGSFIHEQF
TRBV28	TRBJ2-2	ASSLQGGTGELF
TRBV4-1	TRBJ1-2	ASSQPTANYGYT
TRBV4-1	TRBJ2-1	ASSQVGRGNNEQF
TRBV6-5	TRBJ2-5	ASRGGAETQY
TRBV6-5	TRBJ1-6	ASSYSEGYNSPLH
TRBV24-1	TRBJ1-1	ATSAGEGANTEAF
TRBV3-1/TRBV3-2	TRBJ2-7	ASSQDGGTSGYEQY
TRBV29-1	TRBJ1-5	SARTDGNQPQH
TRBV27	TRBJ2-7	ASSPYDSSYEQY
TRBV27	TRBJ1-6	ASTNNRQGKSPLH
TRBV30	TRBJ2-7	AWSSGTEQY
TRBV27	TRBJ2-5	ASSWRNLGAGFQETQY
TRBV27	TRBJ1-1	ASSLRQGNINTEAF
TRBV27	TRBJ1-5	ASSPDRVSNQPQH
TRBV28	TRBJ2-1	ASSFTGGSGNEQF
TRBV7-6	TRBJ2-1	ASRPLALSYNEQF
TRBV6-5	TRBJ1-4	ASSWEREKLF
TRBV9	TRBJ1-2	ASSATTGTEVNYGYT
TRBV7-8	TRBJ1-2	ASSTTGPNYGYT
TRBV14	TRBJ2-1	ASSLPRGSGRPYNEQF
TRBV27	TRBJ2-2	ASSLQGTGELF
TRBV7-6	TRBJ2-1	ASSLVVSAKSSYNEQF